A single sample is the source of the 8 T cell receptor beta chains below, sequenced in a study of CD8 T cells in ankylosing spondylitis (dated by TCRdb to between 2016 and 2019). Receptor amplification or capture employed 5' RACE. The sequencing machine was an Illumina HiSeq 2500. TCRdb ran its own pipeline on the public reads, namely fastp trimming at Q25 and MiXCR clone calling, and kept in-frame beta chains. Entries that share a CDR3 protein sequence are merged under the most common genes and DNA. The sample table contains roughly 240,000 distinct CDR3 sequences; only one count was recorded for 30% to 40% of them. The leading ten clones occupy roughly 4.2% of the sample. The sample taken for sequencing was blood, either unsorted or a sorted T cell fraction (not recorded which). These receptors were collected from a male donor with ankylosing spondylitis or in good health (not recorded which).

The gene calls are TRBV5-6 and TRBJ1-1; tentatively, D is TRBD1 (5 bases). Trimming shortened V by 7 bases and J by 0 bases, and 13 bases separated the two germline ends. Germline V gene sequence: CDR1 SGHDT, CDR2 YYEEEE. The CDR3 has 14 amino acids. The CDR3 is CASATNRMNTEAFF. As DNA, the CDR3 is TGTGCCAGCGCCACTAACAGGATGAACACTGAAGCTTTCTTT.

The chain uses TRBV20-1 and TRBJ2-7, with D possibly being TRBD2 (7 bases). V lost 1 base and J 1 base, leaving 14 bases between the germline ends. The CDR3 covers 15 residues. CDR1 and CDR2 from the germline V gene are DFQATT and SNEGSKA (reference sequence). The CDR3 region is CSARGAGARSYEQYF. The DNA for the CDR3 is TGCAGTGCTAGAGGTGCGGGGGCGCGGTCCTACGAGCAGTACTTC.

The chain combines TRBV5-1 with TRBJ2-3, with D possibly being TRBD1 (6 bases). There are 16 residues in the CDR3. CDR1 is SGHRS and CDR2 is YFSETQ in the germline V gene. V dropped 4 bases and J dropped 4 bases, with 19 bases sitting between them. The CDR3 spells CASSLPKGVRSDTQYF. CDR3 nucleotides: TGCGCCAGCAGCCTCCCTAAGGGGGTGCGGTCAGATACGCAGTATTTT.

This clonotype has only a few counts. A read error may produce the germline difference seen at one junction end. The V gene is TRBV6-5, the J gene TRBJ2-3; possible D gene TRBD1, 5 bases. The CDR3 totals 13 residues. CDR1 and CDR2 from the germline V gene are MNHEY and SVGAGI. CDR3 loop: CASSYRGTDTQYF. The CDR3 DNA sequence: TGTGCCAGCAGTTACAGGGGCACGGATACGCAGTATTTT.

The sample holds a few counts of this clonotype. In DNA form, the CDR3 reads TGTGCCAGCAGCGACGGGACGGCCTACGAGCAGTACTTC. This translates into CASSDGTAYEQYF. The genes are TRBV7-9 and TRBJ2-7, with D perhaps matching TRBD1 or TRBD2 (5 bases each). The CDR3 loop spans 13 amino acids. CDR1 is SEHNR, CDR2 FQNEAQ, per germline (reference sequence). Trimming pared 5 bases from V and 2 bases from J, leaving 10 bases between.

In its sample, this clonotype was seen a few times. The chain recombines TRBV11-2 with TRBJ2-7; no clear D gene. Germline lookup yields CDR1 SGHAT and CDR2 FQNNGV. The V end lost 3 bases, the J end lost 1 base, and 10 bases lay between the germline ends. There are 14 residues in the CDR3. The DNA of the CDR3 is TGTGCCAGCAGCTTTTCAAGTCTTTCCTACGAGCAGTACTTC. This sequence encodes CASSFSSLSYEQYF.

V gene TRBV6-1 combines with J gene TRBJ2-7; 8 bases map to TRBD1. Germline lookup yields CDR1 MNHNS and CDR2 SASEGT. CDR3 length equals 13 residues. The J segment lost 2 bases and the V segment lost 6 bases, leaving 3 bases of the junction unmatched. The CDR3 loop reads CASRQGQAYEQYF. CDR3 DNA sequence: TGTGCCAGCAGGCAGGGACAGGCCTACGAGCAGTACTTC.

This clonotype was seen many times. This rearrangement joins TRBV29-1 to TRBJ1-3, with a weak D call TRBD1 (6 bases). CDR3 length: 15 residues. Per germline, CDR1 SQVTM and CDR2 ANQGSEA. Trimming cost V 6 bases and J 0 bases, with 15 bases left between them. Here the CDR3 reads CSVVPTGSSGNTIYF. CDR3 coding DNA: TGCAGCGTCGTCCCCACAGGGAGCTCTGGAAACACCATATATTTT.